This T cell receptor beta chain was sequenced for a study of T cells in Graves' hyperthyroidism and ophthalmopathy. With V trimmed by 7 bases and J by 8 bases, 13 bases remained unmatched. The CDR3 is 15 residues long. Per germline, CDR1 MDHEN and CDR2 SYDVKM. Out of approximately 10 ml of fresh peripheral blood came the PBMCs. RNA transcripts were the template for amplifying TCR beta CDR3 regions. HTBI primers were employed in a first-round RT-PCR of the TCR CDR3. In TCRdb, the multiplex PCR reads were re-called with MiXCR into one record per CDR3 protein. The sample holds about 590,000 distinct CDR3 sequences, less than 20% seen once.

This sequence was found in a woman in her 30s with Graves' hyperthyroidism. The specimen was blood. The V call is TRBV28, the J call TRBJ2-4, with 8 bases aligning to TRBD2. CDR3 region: CASTPPGTSGDIQYF. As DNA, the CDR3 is TGTGCCAGCACTCCCCCCGGGACTAGTGGGGACATTCAGTACTTC. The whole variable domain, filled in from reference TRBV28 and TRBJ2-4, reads DVKVTQSSRYLVKRTGEKVFLECVQDMDHENMFWYRQDPGLGLRLIYFSYDVKMKEKGDIPEGYSVSREKKERFSLILESASTNQTSMYLCASTPPGTSGDIQYFGAGTRLSVL.